The rows below give T cell receptor beta chains drawn from one sample of a study of T cell responses to AZD1222 COVID-19 vaccine. The repertoire was sequenced with immunoSEQ multiplex PCR; TCRdb's copy has only in-frame clones and lacks some. The data show around 120,000 clones, with roughly 84% seen just once and around a quarter held by the top ten. The sample consisted of peripheral blood, taken 28 days after the second AZD1222 dose. These receptor sequences come from an adult who received the AZD1222 COVID-19 vaccine. Each CDR3 is given with its conserved first and last residue. The D gene is left open where the match is weak. Not all rows give a size; the values are once, few, many and, for expanded clones, a class.

clone size,V gene,J gene,D gene,CDR3 DNA,CDR3 protein
.,TRBV27,TRBJ2-7,.,TGTGCCAGCAGTCCGCTGACCTCCTACGAGCAGTACTTC,CASSPLTSYEQYF
.,TRBV27,TRBJ2-3,TRBD2,TGTGCCAGCAGTTTACTAGCGGGGAGGGCGGCGGCAGATACGCAGTATTTT,CASSLLAGRAAADTQYF
.,TRBV19,TRBJ1-2,TRBD1,TGTGCCAGTAGTATTTCCGGGACAGCATCTAACTATGGCTACACCTTC,CASSISGTASNYGYTF
.,TRBV27,TRBJ2-2,.,TGTGCCAGCAGTTCCCCCAGTACAGGGTCTTCCGGGGAGCTGTTTTTT,CASSSPSTGSSGELFF
once,TRBV9,TRBJ1-3,.,TGTGCCAGCAGCGAGGGACCAGGACAGTCTGGAAACACCATATATTTT,CASSEGPGQSGNTIYF
.,TRBV5-6,TRBJ1-1,.,TGTGCCAGCAGCTTGAGACCAGGGGATTACACTGAAGCTTTCTTT,CASSLRPGDYTEAFF
.,TRBV7-8,TRBJ1-6,.,TGTGCCAGCAGCTTAGGGCACACCGGCTCCTATAATTCACCCCTCCACTTT,CASSLGHTGSYNSPLHF
.,TRBV10-3,TRBJ1-4,TRBD1,TGTGCCATCAGGGAAGGACAGGGCACAGAGGAAAATGAAAAACTGTTTTTT,CAIREGQGTEENEKLFF
.,TRBV11-2,TRBJ1-1,.,TGTGCCAGCAGCTTCGGGGGAATTGAAGCTTTCTTT,CASSFGGIEAFF
few,TRBV2,TRBJ1-2,.,TGTGCCAGCAGTGACATGGACCAATGGTATGGCTACACCTTC,CASSDMDQWYGYTF
.,TRBV7-2,TRBJ1-6,TRBD1,TGTGCCAGCAGCTTAAGTGGACAGGGCCATTCACCCCTCCACTTT,CASSLSGQGHSPLHF
.,TRBV19,TRBJ2-2,TRBD1,TGTGCCAGTAGTCCGGGGACAGGGTATAGCACCGGGGAGCTGTTTTTT,CASSPGTGYSTGELFF
.,TRBV7-9,TRBJ2-7,TRBD2,TGTGCCAGCAGCCACGGACTAGCCCTTGACGAGCAGTACTTC,CASSHGLALDEQYF
.,TRBV21-1,TRBJ1-2,.,TGTGCCAGCAGCCCTCTAAGAGACAGGGGGCGAAGTGGCTACACCTTC,CASSPLRDRGRSGYTF
.,TRBV19,TRBJ1-2,TRBD1,TGTGCCAGTAACAACAGGGGGCGCGACTATGGCTACACCTTC,CASNNRGRDYGYTF
.,TRBV7-9,TRBJ1-1,.,TGTGCCAGCAGCCAAGGGGAGAACACTGAAGCTTTCTTT,CASSQGENTEAFF
.,TRBV4-1,TRBJ1-1,.,TGCGCCAGCAGCCGAGGGGTTCTCACTGAAGCTTTCTTT,CASSRGVLTEAFF
.,TRBV28,TRBJ1-1,.,TGTGCCAGCAGTTTAAGTATGCCCTACGCCGCCCCCACTGAAGCTTTCTTT,CASSLSMPYAAPTEAFF
.,TRBV6-6,TRBJ1-4,TRBD1,TGTGCCAGCAGGGATGGGACAGCAACTAATGAAAAACTGTTTTTT,CASRDGTATNEKLFF
.,TRBV5-7,TRBJ1-1,TRBD1,TGTGCCAGCAGCTTGAGGGGTAGGGACAGGGAGATTCAAGCTTTCTTT,CASSLRGRDREIQAFF
once,TRBV5-1,TRBJ1-2,TRBD1,TGCGCCAGCAGCTTGGAGGGAGGACAGGGAAGCGGCTACACCTTC,CASSLEGGQGSGYTF
.,TRBV9,TRBJ1-5,.,TGTGCCAGCAGCGTAGGCAATCAGCCCCAGCATTTT,CASSVGNQPQHF